The T cell receptor (beta chain) under discussion was sequenced for a study of cytomegalovirus exposure and HLA in healthy donors. CDR1 MDHEN and CDR2 SYDVKM come from the germline V gene. The V end was cut by 4 bases, the J end by 4 bases, with 19 bases between. The CDR3 loop spans 16 amino acids. The PCR used 60 Vbeta and 13 Jbeta primers. Clones were read by immunoSEQ multiplex PCR, and TCRdb kept only the in-frame ones, dropping some. This sample has approximately 160,000 clones; around 80% occur once, and the top ten carry 1%. This clone was observed once. The TCR was taken from a woman in her 50s in good health and CMV-seropositive. The rearrangement links TRBV28 to TRBJ1-2; D is unclear. Sequencing was performed on PBMCs. CDR3: CASSWSQRSGGYGYTF. In DNA form, the CDR3 reads TGTGCCAGCAGTTGGAGTCAAAGGTCGGGAGGCTATGGCTACACCTTC.